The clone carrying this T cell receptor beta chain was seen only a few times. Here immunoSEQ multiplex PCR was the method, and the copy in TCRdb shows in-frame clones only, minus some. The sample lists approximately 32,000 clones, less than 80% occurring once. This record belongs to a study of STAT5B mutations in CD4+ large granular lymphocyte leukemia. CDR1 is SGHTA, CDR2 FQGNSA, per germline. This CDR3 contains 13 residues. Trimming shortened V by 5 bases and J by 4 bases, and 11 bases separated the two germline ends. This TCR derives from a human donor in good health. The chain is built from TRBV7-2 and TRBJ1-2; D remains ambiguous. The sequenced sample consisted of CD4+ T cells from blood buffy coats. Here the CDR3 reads CASSPRGTYGYTF. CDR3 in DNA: TGTGCCAGCAGCCCCCGCGGCACCTATGGCTACACCTTC.